This T cell receptor (beta chain) was sequenced in a study of blood T cell repertoires in COVID-19. This CDR3 is 15 amino acids long. V was pared by 2 bases and J by 3 bases, with 4 bases of the junction left unmatched. The V gene's germline CDR1 is SGHRS and CDR2 YFSETQ. Sequencing was performed with immunoSEQ multiplex PCR; in TCRdb, only in-frame clones are kept and a portion is missing. The repertoire has some 250,000 clones, approximately 86% of them found once; the top ten carry 3%. This receptor was obtained from a woman aged 30 to 39 who had recovered from COVID-19. The chain recombines TRBV5-1 with TRBJ2-2; 7 bases align to TRBD2. Sequenced sample: peripheral blood. The CDR3 region has the DNA TGCGCCAGCAGCTTTTCTAGCGGTGACACCGGGGAGCTGTTTTTT. Its protein product is CASSFSSGDTGELFF.